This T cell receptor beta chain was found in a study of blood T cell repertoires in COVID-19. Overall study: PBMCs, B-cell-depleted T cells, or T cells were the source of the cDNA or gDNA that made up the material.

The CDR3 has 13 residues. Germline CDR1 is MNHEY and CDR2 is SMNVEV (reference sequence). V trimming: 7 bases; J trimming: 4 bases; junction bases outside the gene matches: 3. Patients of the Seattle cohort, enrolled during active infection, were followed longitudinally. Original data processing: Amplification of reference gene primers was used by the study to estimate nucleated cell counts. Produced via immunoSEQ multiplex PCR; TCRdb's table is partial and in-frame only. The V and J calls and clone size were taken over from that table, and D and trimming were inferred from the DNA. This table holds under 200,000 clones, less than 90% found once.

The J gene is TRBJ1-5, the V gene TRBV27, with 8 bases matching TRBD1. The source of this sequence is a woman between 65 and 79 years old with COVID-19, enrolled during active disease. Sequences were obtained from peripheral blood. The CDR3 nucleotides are TGTGCCAGCATGCAGGGGGCAAATCAGCCCCAGCATTTT. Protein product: CASMQGANQPQHF.